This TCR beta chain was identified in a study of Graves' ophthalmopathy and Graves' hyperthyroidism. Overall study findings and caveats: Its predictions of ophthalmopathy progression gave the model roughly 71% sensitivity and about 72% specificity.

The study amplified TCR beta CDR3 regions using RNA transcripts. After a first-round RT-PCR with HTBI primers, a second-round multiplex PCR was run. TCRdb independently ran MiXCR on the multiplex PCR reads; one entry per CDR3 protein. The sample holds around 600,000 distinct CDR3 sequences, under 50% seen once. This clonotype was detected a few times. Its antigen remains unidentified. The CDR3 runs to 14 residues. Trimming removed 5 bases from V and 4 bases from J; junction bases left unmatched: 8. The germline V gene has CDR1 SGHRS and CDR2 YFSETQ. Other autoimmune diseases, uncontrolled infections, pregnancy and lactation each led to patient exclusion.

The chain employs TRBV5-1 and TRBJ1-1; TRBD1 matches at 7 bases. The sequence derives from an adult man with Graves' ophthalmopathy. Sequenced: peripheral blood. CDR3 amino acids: CASRGQDSITEAFF. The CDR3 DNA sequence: TGCGCCAGCAGAGGACAGGACTCAATCACTGAAGCTTTCTTT.